The clone carrying this T cell receptor (beta chain) was recorded at least ten times. The target antigen is unknown. The CDR3 regions of TCR beta were amplified from RNA transcripts. HTBI primers drove first-round RT-PCR of the TCR CDR3. TCRdb reanalysed the multiplex PCR reads using MiXCR and keeps one entry per CDR3 protein. The table includes a few hundred thousand distinct CDR3 sequences, over 15% detected once. Patients showing uncontrolled infection, other autoimmune disease, pregnancy or lactation were ineligible. The diagnoses drew upon clinical symptoms, serum thyroxine and TRAb, thyroid ultrasound and orbital computed tomography. This entry belongs to a study of T cells in Graves' hyperthyroidism and ophthalmopathy. With 4 bases removed from V and 3 bases from J, the gap between germline ends came to 10 bases. Per germline, CDR1 SQVTM and CDR2 ANQGSEA. CDR3 size: 12 residues. Study findings and constraints: Median prediction lead before ophthalmopathy onset was 6.5 months with the model. A 13 V-J signature model discriminated ophthalmopathy versus stable hyperthyroidism.

The gene calls are TRBV29-1 and TRBJ2-7; TRBD2 might be the D (6 bases). Sample: blood. The clonotype comes from a woman younger than 30 with Graves' hyperthyroidism. The CDR3 is CSVGEANYEQYF. CDR3 nucleotides: TGCAGCGTTGGGGAGGCAAACTACGAGCAGTACTTC.